A selection of T cell receptor beta chains follows, all from one sample in a study of blood T cells in healthy people across ages. TCRdb analysed the 5' RACE reads with MiXCR anew, one entry per CDR3 protein. The sample includes about 570,000 distinct CDR3 sequences, roughly a quarter seen only once; the top ten take approximately 3.3%. This sample was also put to use in a study of T cells of mothers and their children.

The specimen sequenced was blood. The receptors were sampled from a boy aged 2 to 10 in good health. The CDR3 runs from the conserved cysteine through the conserved F or W. A D gene is named only where the DNA matches it firmly. For some rows the clone size is stated as once, few or many, or as a class when expanded; others skip it.

cdr3_aa cdr3_nt v_call d_call clone_size j_call cdr3_length
CSGSTGPNYGYTF TGCAGCGGGTCGACAGGACCTAACTATGGCTACACCTTC TRBV29-1 NA few TRBJ1-2 13
CASSSALTDAPYEQYF TGTGCCAGCAGTTCAGCCCTGACAGATGCCCCCTACGAGCAGTACTTC TRBV12-3/TRBV12-4 NA NA TRBJ2-7 16
CASSRMTGDNEQFF TGTGCCAGCAGCCGGATGACAGGGGACAATGAGCAGTTCTTC TRBV7-6 TRBD1 few TRBJ2-1 14
CASSDFGRQRSYNEQFF TGTGCCAGCAGTGATTTCGGGCGGCAGCGCTCCTACAATGAGCAGTTCTTC TRBV2 NA NA TRBJ2-1 17
CSARPPGQGHNEQFF TGCAGTGCTAGACCACCGGGACAGGGACACAATGAGCAGTTCTTC TRBV20-1 TRBD1 few TRBJ2-1 15
CASSLGDLPTNEKLFF TGCGCCAGCAGCTTGGGGGACCTTCCAACTAATGAAAAACTGTTTTTT TRBV5-1 NA NA TRBJ1-4 16
CASGPLDSYSNQPQHF TGTGCTAGTGGCCCACTCGACAGCTATAGCAATCAGCCCCAGCATTTT TRBV12-5 NA NA TRBJ1-5 16
CASSLYGEKSEQYF TGTGCCAGCAGCTTGTATGGCGAGAAGTCGGAGCAGTACTTC TRBV5-4 NA NA TRBJ2-5 14
CASSWGQGWDEQFF TGTGCCAGCAGCTGGGGACAGGGCTGGGATGAGCAGTTCTTC TRBV5-5 TRBD1 NA TRBJ2-1 14
CASSYPGTGSDEQYF TGTGCCAGCAGTTACCCCGGGACAGGGAGCGACGAGCAGTACTTC TRBV6-5 TRBD1 few TRBJ2-7 15
CSATDPTGGWGETQYF TGCAGTGCTACCGATCCTACAGGGGGCTGGGGAGAGACCCAGTACTTC TRBV20-1 TRBD1 NA TRBJ2-5 16
CASSQSGVYEQYF TGTGCCAGCAGCCAAAGTGGGGTCTACGAGCAGTACTTC TRBV14 NA NA TRBJ2-7 13
CATSTDNPGQGESSYEQYF TGTGCCACCAGCACCGATAATCCGGGACAGGGGGAGAGCTCCTACGAGCAGTACTTC TRBV15 TRBD1 few TRBJ2-7 19
CASSLTPTGLVTGELFF TGTGCCAGCAGCTTAACCCCGACAGGGCTAGTCACCGGGGAGCTGTTTTTT TRBV7-8 TRBD1 NA TRBJ2-2 17
CASRRNRVLEAFF TGTGCCAGCAGGCGGAACAGGGTTCTCGAAGCTTTCTTT TRBV6-5 NA NA TRBJ1-1 13
CASSVQGGGYNSPLHF TGTGCCAGCAGTGTACAGGGAGGAGGATATAATTCACCCCTCCACTTT TRBV12-3/TRBV12-4 NA few TRBJ1-6 16
CASSQRRTNQPQHF TGCGCCAGCAGCCAAAGACGGACTAATCAGCCCCAGCATTTT TRBV4-3 NA NA TRBJ1-5 14
CASSQEGTGRYGYTF TGTGCCAGCAGCCAAGAGGGGACAGGGCGGTATGGCTACACCTTC TRBV3-1 TRBD1 NA TRBJ1-2 15
CASSSSPTDTQYF TGTGCCAGCAGCTCAAGCCCCACAGATACGCAGTATTTT TRBV7-2 NA few TRBJ2-3 13
CSVDQTGRAFF TGCAGCGTTGACCAGACAGGGAGAGCTTTCTTT TRBV29-1 TRBD1 few TRBJ1-1 11
CASRNRAISDTQYF TGTGCCAGCAGGAACAGGGCGATTTCAGATACGCAGTATTTT TRBV6-5 NA NA TRBJ2-3 14
CASSQVQAYTEAFF TGTGCCAGCAGCCAAGTACAGGCCTACACTGAAGCTTTCTTT TRBV14 NA few TRBJ1-1 14
CASSYEGGSFYGYTF TGTGCCAGCAGTTACGAGGGAGGGTCCTTCTATGGCTACACCTTC TRBV6-5 NA NA TRBJ1-2 15
CATSREGLANEQFF TGTGCCACCAGCAGAGAGGGACTAGCAAATGAGCAGTTCTTC TRBV15 TRBD2 NA TRBJ2-1 14
CASRWDRGQETQYF TGTGCCAGCAGATGGGACAGAGGACAAGAGACCCAGTACTTC TRBV6-6 TRBD1 NA TRBJ2-5 14
CASSIEGSGGDTQYF TGTGCCAGTAGTATAGAAGGTAGCGGGGGCGATACGCAGTATTTT TRBV19 TRBD2 NA TRBJ2-3 15
CAWSVGGGAWNEQFF TGTGCCTGGAGTGTCGGCGGGGGGGCCTGGAATGAGCAGTTCTTC TRBV30 TRBD2 NA TRBJ2-1 15
CSVESDSTYEQYF TGCAGCGTTGAATCGGACAGTACCTACGAGCAGTACTTC TRBV29-1 NA NA TRBJ2-7 13
CASSLGSRVVYEQFF TGCGCCAGCAGCTTGGGCAGTCGAGTGGTCTATGAGCAGTTCTTC TRBV5-1 NA NA TRBJ2-1 15
CASSLREGGAYEQYF TGTGCCAGCAGCCTACGGGAGGGCGGAGCCTACGAGCAGTACTTC TRBV12-3/TRBV12-4 TRBD2 few TRBJ2-7 15
CASSRGATNLNTEAFF TGTGCCAGCAGCCGAGGGGCTACGAACTTGAACACTGAAGCTTTCTTT TRBV7-8 NA few TRBJ1-1 16
CAGRTDYGYTF TGTGCCGGGCGGACTGACTATGGCTACACCTTC TRBV2 NA NA TRBJ1-2 11
CASSLDLAFYGYTF TGTGCCAGCAGTTTGGATCTGGCCTTCTATGGCTACACCTTC TRBV28 NA NA TRBJ1-2 14
CASSLGGTGAAYTF TGTGCCAGCAGCTTGGGAGGGACAGGGGCTGCCTACACCTTC TRBV5-8 TRBD1 few TRBJ1-2 14
CASSFETGVSYEQYF TGTGCCAGCAGTTTTGAAACGGGAGTCTCCTACGAGCAGTACTTC TRBV28 NA NA TRBJ2-7 15
CASSPLMGDNYGYTF TGTGCCAGCAGCCCCTTAATGGGGGATAACTATGGCTACACCTTC TRBV27 NA few TRBJ1-2 15
CASSLVGETGLVNNEQFF TGTGCCAGCAGCTTAGTGGGGGAAACCGGGCTGGTCAACAATGAGCAGTTCTTC TRBV7-9 NA NA TRBJ2-1 18
CASRKLSAGTDTQYF TGTGCCAGCAGGAAGTTATCAGCGGGAACAGATACGCAGTATTTT TRBV12-3/TRBV12-4 TRBD2 few TRBJ2-3 15
CSARKTSAFGETQYF TGCAGTGCTAGGAAGACTAGCGCCTTCGGAGAGACCCAGTACTTC TRBV20-1 TRBD2 few TRBJ2-5 15
CASSPQGSSYEQYF TGTGCCAGCTCACCACAGGGGAGCTCCTACGAGCAGTACTTC TRBV18 NA many TRBJ2-7 14